Below, 10 T cell receptor beta chains from the same sample are listed, as sequenced in a study of OX40 agonist ivuxolimab in advanced cancers. Method: immunoSEQ multiplex PCR; TCRdb's copy keeps in-frame clones and lacks some. Here the sample spans around 80,000 clones, roughly 78% being singletons. Specimen: CD4+ or CD8+ T cells sorted from blood, collected in a trial of the OX40 agonist ivuxolimab. These receptors all stem from an adult with an advanced solid tumor such as melanoma, head and neck, liver or kidney cancer.

V usage is TRBV19 and J usage is TRBJ1-1; maybe TRBD1 (5 bases). The V end was cut by 8 bases, the J end by 1 base, with 17 bases between. The CDR3 sequence is 15 residues long. CDR1 and CDR2 (germline): LNHDA, SQIVND (reference sequence). CDR3 coding DNA: TGTGCCAGTGGACCTCACAGGAGTAGGAACACTGAAGCTTTCTTT. Translation gives CASGPHRSRNTEAFF.

The V gene is TRBV6-9, the J gene TRBJ1-2; D call uncertain. The CDR3 is 11 residues long. Germline V gene data show CDR1 as MNHGY and CDR2 as SVAAGI. The V gene lost 4 bases and the J gene lost 2 bases, with 2 bases spanning the gap. The CDR3 reads CASSLNYGYTF. CDR3 in DNA: TGTGCCAGCAGTTTAAACTATGGCTACACCTTC.

This clone was observed a few times. The gene calls are TRBV6-4 and TRBJ1-1; D is ambiguous. The CDR3 contains 13 residues. V was shortened by 5 bases and J by 1 base, with 8 bases between the two germline ends. Per germline, CDR1 MRHNA and CDR2 SNTAGT. CDR3 nucleotides: TGTGCCAGCAGTATGGAGGAGAACACTGAAGCTTTCTTT. Its translation is CASSMEENTEAFF.

The chain combines TRBV6-5 with TRBJ2-7; D might be TRBD1 or TRBD2, each matching 6 bases. CDR3 size: 15 residues. The V and J ends lost 4 bases and 2 bases respectively, with 15 bases between them. Per germline, CDR1 MNHEY and CDR2 SVGAGI. Written as DNA, the CDR3 is TGTGCCAGCAGTTCCCCCGGGGGCGCAACCTACGAGCAGTACTTC. Amino acids: CASSSPGGATYEQYF.

This clone has only one observation. This rearrangement joins TRBV9 to TRBJ1-2, with 10 bases matching TRBD1. The CDR3 loop spans 16 amino acids. Germline CDR1 SGDLS, CDR2 YYNGEE. Unmatched junction bases numbered 13, after V lost 2 bases and J lost 9 bases. The CDR3 DNA sequence: TGTGCCAGCAGCGTGGGGTCCGGGACAGGGGCTCCAAGCTACACCTTC. This codes for CASSVGSGTGAPSYTF.

J is TRBJ2-1 and V is TRBV11-2; 12 bases are a match to TRBD2. V dropped 5 bases and J dropped 6; count of bases not matched to a gene: 5. The CDR3 has 15 residues. Germline V lookup: CDR1 SGHAT, CDR2 FQNNGV. CDR3 region: CASSVRLAGVNEQFF. The CDR3 DNA follows: TGTGCCAGCAGCGTGAGACTAGCGGGAGTCAATGAGCAGTTCTTC.

The genes are TRBV6-1 and TRBJ2-7; no reliable D call. Per the germline V gene, CDR1 is MNHNS and CDR2 is SASEGT. CDR3 length: 17 residues. Trimming shortened V by 2 bases and J by 1 base, and 18 bases separated the two germline ends. CDR3 nucleotide sequence: TGTGCCAGCAGTGAACTGCTGGGCAGCTCCGATTCCTACGAGCAGTACTTC. Amino acid sequence: CASSELLGSSDSYEQYF.

This clone was detected only a few times. The CDR3 DNA is TGTGCCACCAGCAGAGGTCCGGGACTAGCGGAGTACAATGAGCAGTTCTTC. This gives the protein CATSRGPGLAEYNEQFF. V and J are TRBV15 and TRBJ2-1; TRBD2 matches at 11 bases. With 1 base clipped from V and 4 bases from J, the junction kept 6 bases outside the gene matches. This CDR3 is built from 17 residues. Per germline, CDR1 LNHNV and CDR2 YYDKDF (reference sequence).

This clone was counted a single time. This rearrangement joins TRBV5-1 to TRBJ2-2; possible D gene TRBD2, 5 bases. CDR1 is SGHRS and CDR2 is YFSETQ in the germline V gene. The CDR3 sequence is 16 residues long. Deletions cut 1 base from V and 6 bases from J, with 16 bases between. CDR3 in amino acids: CASSLNGGLAAGELFF. CDR3 sequence (DNA): TGCGCCAGCAGCTTGAATGGAGGACTCGCGGCCGGGGAGCTGTTTTTT.

This chain joins TRBV12-5 and TRBJ2-7, with 8 positions matching TRBD1. Trimming took 5 bases from V and 0 from J; bases not matched to a gene: 3. CDR3 size: 14 residues. The germline V gene encodes CDR1 LGHNT and CDR2 FRNRAP. This CDR3 reads CASGPGGDSYEQYF. In nucleotides, the CDR3 is TGTGCTAGTGGTCCAGGGGGCGACTCCTACGAGCAGTACTTC.